This T cell receptor (beta chain) was identified in a study of cytomegalovirus exposure and HLA in healthy donors. Study-wide results and caveats: Rarity held for most TCR sequences, but there were some public TCRs that occurred in many donors.

Produced via immunoSEQ multiplex PCR; TCRdb's table is partial and in-frame only. The sample contains some 170,000 clones, more than 75% of which appear only once. This clone was seen once. Its antigen is unidentified. Sequencing used PBMCs. This clonotype was obtained from a young man in good health and CMV-seropositive.

CDR3 amino acids: CSTASYGGTDTQYF. The CDR3 DNA reads as TGCAGCACCGCGTCCTACGGGGGCACAGATACGCAGTATTTT. This rearrangement joins TRBV29-1 to TRBJ2-3; possibly TRBD2 for D (5 bases). Germline CDR1 and CDR2: SQVTM and ANQGSEA. Trimming removed 8 bases at V and 1 base at J, with 16 bases between. CDR3 length: 14 residues.